A single sample gave rise to the 9 T cell receptor beta chains below, sequenced in a study of blood T cell repertoires in COVID-19. The table came from immunoSEQ multiplex PCR; TCRdb's copy has only in-frame clones and leaves some out. This sample has under 300,000 clones, with less than 85% found just once. The specimen sequenced was peripheral blood. Receptors were obtained from a man in his 60s who had recovered from COVID-19.

This sequence joins TRBV5-1 and TRBJ2-3; TRBD2 matches at 14 bases. Germline CDR1 SGHRS, CDR2 YFSETQ. This CDR3 is 17 amino acids long. The junction had 8 bases not matched to a gene; V was cut back by 4 bases and J by 4 bases. CDR3 protein: CASSRSWTSGRPDTQYF. The CDR3 nucleotides are TGCGCCAGCAGCCGATCCTGGACTAGCGGGAGGCCAGATACGCAGTATTTT.

This clone was picked up many times. The chain is built from TRBV30 and TRBJ1-2; no clear D gene. The CDR3 covers 13 residues. The germline CDR1 and CDR2 sequences are GTSNPN and SVGIG (reference sequence). The V end lost 5 bases, the J end lost 0 bases, and 10 bases lay between the germline ends. The CDR3 region is CAWGPPTNYGYTF. CDR3 coding DNA: TGTGCCTGGGGACCCCCCACTAACTATGGCTACACCTTC.

As DNA, the CDR3 is TGTGCCAGCAGCAGACAGGGGTCCCTTATCGAGCAGTACTTC. Translating gives CASSRQGSLIEQYF. V gene TRBV6-5 combines with J gene TRBJ2-7; 8 bases are shared with TRBD1. Germline CDR1 MNHEY, CDR2 SVGAGI. The CDR3 extends over 14 amino acids. The V segment lost 6 bases and the J segment 6 bases; nucleotides outside the gene matches: 10.

V gene TRBV19 combines with J gene TRBJ2-7; 8 positions agree with TRBD1. The J segment lost 2 bases and the V segment lost 4 bases, leaving 10 bases of the junction unmatched. The V gene's germline CDR1 is LNHDA and CDR2 SQIVND (reference sequence). The CDR3 loop spans 16 amino acids. CDR3 in DNA: TGTGCCAGTAGTAGGAATGGACAGGGATCTCCCTACGAGCAGTACTTC. This encodes CASSRNGQGSPYEQYF.

This rearrangement joins TRBV4-1 to TRBJ2-5, with TRBD2 matching 10 bases. V trimming: 0 bases; J trimming: 5 bases; junction bases outside the gene matches: 6. The CDR3 consists of 16 residues. Germline-derived CDR1 and CDR2 are MGHRA and YSYEKL. In DNA, the CDR3 is TGCGCCAGCAGCCAAGAGACAAGCGGGGGGGCCGAGACCCAGTACTTC. This encodes CASSQETSGGAETQYF.

CDR3 nucleotides: TGTGCCAGCAGCCAAGAACGGCTAGCGGGAGCAGAGCAGTACTTC. Translating gives CASSQERLAGAEQYF. The chain is built from TRBV14 and TRBJ2-7, with 10 bases fitting TRBD2. CDR3 length: 15 residues. Trimming cost V 0 bases and J 7 bases; bases outside gene matches: 6. CDR1 SGHDN and CDR2 FVKESK come from the germline V gene.

The J gene is TRBJ1-5, the V gene TRBV6-5, with D possibly being TRBD1 (6 bases). V lost 2 bases to trimming and J lost 6 bases, with 11 bases between them. The CDR3 runs to 14 residues. Germline CDR1 and CDR2: MNHEY and SVGAGI. This CDR3 reads CASSYAKQGQPQHF. In DNA form, the CDR3 reads TGTGCCAGCAGTTACGCCAAACAGGGTCAGCCCCAGCATTTT.

This sequence joins TRBV12-5 and TRBJ2-5; 12 bases match TRBD1. Looked up from germline, CDR1 is LGHNT and CDR2 is FRNRAP. The trim removed 5 bases at V and 5 bases at J, leaving 9 bases unmatched. There are 16 residues in the CDR3. The CDR3 DNA follows: TGTGCTAGTGGTCCCGGGACAGGGGGCGCGGAGGAGACCCAGTACTTC. It codes for CASGPGTGGAEETQYF. The full variable domain, with the rest looked up from reference TRBV12-5 and TRBJ2-5, is DARVTQTPRHKVTEMGQEVTMRCQPILGHNTVFWYRQTMMQGLELLAYFRNRAPLDDSGMPKDRFSAEMPDATLATLKIQPSEPRDSAVYFCASGPGTGGAEETQYFGPGTRLLVL.

The chain has TRBV5-1 and TRBJ2-7, with D perhaps TRBD2 (6 bases). Germline V gene lookup returns CDR1 SGHRS and CDR2 YFSETQ. CDR3 size: 16 residues. V dropped 4 bases and J dropped 0 bases, with 17 bases sitting between them. Here the CDR3 DNA reads TGCGCCAGCAGCCCCCACAGCGGAGGGAGCTCCTACGAGCAGTACTTC. Protein: CASSPHSGGSSYEQYF.